Each of the 2 T cell receptor beta chains below was sequenced from the same sample in a study of regulatory T cells in long-lasting Graves disease. The time point here: persistent/refractory GD, antithyroid drugs over 5 years with positive TRAb. After RNA was extracted from PBMCs, the TCR library was made from it. TCR beta libraries were built with iRepertoire HTBI primers and Arm-PCR of CDR3 regions. TCRdb reanalysed the multiplex PCR reads using MiXCR and keeps one entry per CDR3 protein. The sample gives more than 300,000 distinct CDR3 sequences, 20% to 25% of which show up once; around a quarter is in the top ten. This specimen consisted of peripheral blood mononuclear cells (PBMCs), obtained when the disease was refractory, from a patient treated with antithyroid drugs. The receptor source for this set is a woman aged 40-49 years with Graves disease.

The sample holds many counts of this clonotype. The chain recombines TRBV20-1 with TRBJ1-1; D is perhaps TRBD1 (5 bases). CDR1 is DFQATT and CDR2 is SNEGSKA in the germline V gene (reference sequence). Between the trimmed V and J ends, which lost 2 bases and 4 bases, there was a span of 20 bases. CDR3 length: 16 residues. The CDR3 loop is CSARLLPGGSVTEAFF. The CDR3 DNA reads as TGCAGTGCTAGACTACTGCCGGGGGGAAGCGTCACTGAAGCTTTCTTT.

This clonotype has just a few counts. This rearrangement joins TRBV20-1 to TRBJ2-7; D is perhaps TRBD1 (6 bases). Germline assignment: CDR1 DFQATT and CDR2 SNEGSKA (reference sequence). The CDR3 is 16 amino acids. Trimming shortened V by 2 bases and J by 1 base, and 18 bases separated the two germline ends. The CDR3 loop reads CSARSQAAGQSYEQYF. In nucleotides, the CDR3 is TGCAGTGCTAGATCCCAAGCCGCCGGACAGTCCTACGAGCAGTACTTC.